A selection of T cell receptor beta chains follows, all from one sample in a study of identical twins. TCRdb re-called the 5' RACE reads with MiXCR, one entry per CDR3 protein. The sample has fewer than 500,000 distinct CDR3 sequences, roughly a quarter seen once. Separately, the same data were catalogued under a study of T cells expressing NK-cell markers.

The material sequenced was CD4+ T cells sorted from blood. The source of these receptors is a woman between 18 and 30 years old in good health. CDR3s include the opening cysteine and the closing phenylalanine or tryptophan. A D gene is named only where the DNA matches it firmly. A clone size is listed for some rows: how often the clone was seen (once, few, many), or a class if it is expanded.

V gene	D gene	J gene	clone size	CDR3 protein	CDR3 DNA
TRBV5-1	.	TRBJ2-3	.	CASSSRDTGISLTDTQYF	TGCGCCAGCAGCTCCCGGGACACTGGCATAAGCCTCACAGATACGCAGTATTTT
TRBV25-1	.	TRBJ1-2	few	CASSESRGYTF	TGTGCCAGCAGTGAATCGCGTGGCTACACCTTC
TRBV12-5	.	TRBJ2-1	.	CASGSSSRTNGNEQFF	TGTGCTAGTGGTTCCTCAAGCCGGACTAATGGTAATGAGCAGTTCTTC
TRBV5-1	.	TRBJ1-1	few	CASSLDTQGTEAFF	TGCGCCAGCAGCTTGGATACACAGGGCACTGAAGCTTTCTTT
TRBV7-2	.	TRBJ2-7	few	CASSPLWGVRSEQYF	TGTGCCAGCAGCCCCCTCTGGGGGGTTCGCAGCGAGCAGTACTTC
TRBV27	TRBD1	TRBJ2-2	.	CASSQQGAGGELFF	TGTGCCAGCAGTCAACAGGGGGCAGGCGGGGAGCTGTTTTTT
TRBV2	.	TRBJ2-7	few	CASKREYEQYF	TGTGCCAGCAAGAGGGAATACGAGCAGTACTTC
TRBV25-1	TRBD1	TRBJ1-3	.	CASSELKTGRGNTIYF	TGTGCCAGCAGTGAATTAAAGACAGGGCGTGGAAACACCATATATTTT
TRBV20-1	.	TRBJ2-1	few	CSARTVPSYNEQFF	TGCAGTGCTAGGACAGTGCCGTCCTACAATGAGCAGTTCTTC
TRBV7-2	.	TRBJ2-7	.	CASRPSSASYEQYF	TGTGCCAGCAGGCCCTCTAGCGCCTCCTACGAGCAGTACTTC
TRBV3-1	TRBD1	TRBJ2-2	.	CASSQIGQGHGELFF	TGTGCCAGCAGCCAAATCGGACAGGGGCACGGGGAGCTGTTTTTT
TRBV6-5	.	TRBJ1-1	.	CASRGSNTEAFF	TGTGCCAGCAGGGGGTCGAACACTGAAGCTTTCTTT
TRBV20-1	TRBD1	TRBJ1-1	few	CSASPTGGTEAFF	TGCAGTGCTAGCCCCACAGGGGGCACTGAAGCTTTCTTT
TRBV9	.	TRBJ1-1	.	CASSVGNLAGRNTEAFF	TGTGCCAGCAGCGTAGGGAATTTGGCAGGACGTAACACTGAAGCTTTCTTT
TRBV11-2	.	TRBJ2-7	.	CASTLGVGREQYF	TGTGCCAGCACCTTAGGGGTAGGCAGAGAGCAGTACTTC
TRBV10-3	.	TRBJ2-5	.	CAISEGSQETQYF	TGTGCCATCAGTGAGGGGTCCCAAGAGACCCAGTACTTC
TRBV12-3/TRBV12-4	.	TRBJ2-3	few	CASRRLGGPEDTQYF	TGTGCCAGCAGACGATTGGGGGGGCCTGAAGATACGCAGTATTTT
TRBV29-1	TRBD1	TRBJ2-7	few	CSAGTETYEQYF	TGCAGCGCCGGGACAGAGACCTACGAGCAGTACTTC
TRBV20-1	TRBD1	TRBJ1-4	.	CSATRQGGLNEKLFF	TGCAGTGCTACGCGACAGGGGGGGTTAAATGAAAAACTGTTTTTT
TRBV20-1	TRBD1	TRBJ2-7	.	CSVRQGTSYEQYF	TGCAGTGTTCGACAGGGAACTTCCTACGAGCAGTACTTC
TRBV12-3/TRBV12-4	.	TRBJ2-3	few	CASSSLPGGTDTQYF	TGTGCCAGCAGCTCCCTCCCCGGGGGCACAGATACGCAGTATTTT
TRBV12-3/TRBV12-4	.	TRBJ1-2	.	CASSLEAGGGYTF	TGTGCCAGCAGTTTAGAGGCAGGAGGTGGCTACACCTTC
TRBV4-1	.	TRBJ2-3	.	CASSRPYTDTQYF	TGCGCCAGCAGCCGACCGTACACAGATACGCAGTATTTT
TRBV19	.	TRBJ1-5	.	CASSIVLSNQPQHF	TGTGCCAGTAGTATAGTGCTGAGCAATCAGCCCCAGCATTTT
TRBV7-9	.	TRBJ1-1	few	CASSAPGIRNTEAFF	TGTGCCAGCAGCGCCCCAGGGATCCGGAACACTGAAGCTTTCTTT
TRBV25-1	.	TRBJ1-1	.	CASTRGHLNTEAFF	TGTGCCAGCACCAGAGGGCATTTGAACACTGAAGCTTTCTTT
TRBV25-1	.	TRBJ2-5	few	CASSERGSQLETQYF	TGTGCCAGCAGTGAAAGGGGCAGCCAACTAGAGACCCAGTACTTC
TRBV20-1	TRBD2	TRBJ2-7	few	CSARGLAGVHEQYF	TGCAGTGCCCGAGGGCTAGCGGGAGTCCACGAGCAGTACTTC
TRBV5-1	.	TRBJ2-3	.	CASSSQTDWGDTQYF	TGCGCCAGCAGCTCCCAAACTGACTGGGGAGATACGCAGTATTTT
TRBV7-2	TRBD1	TRBJ2-7	.	CATGPRTGYEQYF	TGTGCCACCGGACCACGGACAGGGTACGAGCAGTACTTC
TRBV20-1	.	TRBJ2-5	.	CSADRYGETQYF	TGCAGTGCCGATCGCTACGGGGAGACCCAGTACTTC
TRBV20-1	.	TRBJ1-2	few	CSAESVGGYTF	TGCAGTGCAGAGTCGGTGGGTGGCTACACCTTC
TRBV6-1	.	TRBJ2-1	.	CASTVNRDDEQFF	TGTGCCAGCACTGTAAACAGGGACGATGAGCAGTTCTTC
TRBV10-3	TRBD2	TRBJ2-1	few	CAIRALSLAGGPNEQFF	TGTGCCATCAGGGCCCTAAGTCTAGCGGGAGGGCCTAATGAGCAGTTCTTC
TRBV20-1	TRBD2	TRBJ2-3	few	CSARDPRGGKDTQYF	TGCAGTGCTAGAGATCCCCGCGGGGGTAAAGATACGCAGTATTTT
TRBV4-1	.	TRBJ2-3	.	CASSQTTRGGRSTDTQYF	TGCGCCAGCAGTCAAACAACTCGGGGAGGAAGAAGCACAGATACGCAGTATTTT
TRBV7-6	.	TRBJ2-1	.	CASSLGAGVYNEQFF	TGTGCCAGCAGCTTAGGGGCAGGGGTCTACAATGAGCAGTTCTTC
TRBV7-3	TRBD2	TRBJ2-1	.	CASSSGLGGARNEQFF	TGTGCCAGCAGCTCCGGTCTCGGGGGGGCGCGCAATGAGCAGTTCTTC
TRBV9	.	TRBJ2-1	.	CASSGGLGSYNEQFF	TGTGCCAGCAGCGGGGGATTAGGATCCTACAATGAGCAGTTCTTC